This TCR beta chain originates from a study of cytomegalovirus exposure and HLA in healthy donors. Study in general: As an earlier analysis found, around 190 million T cells yielded approximately 110 million unique TCR beta sequences.

PCR employed 60 Vbeta and 13 Jbeta primers. Some clones are missing from TCRdb's copy, which holds only in-frame ones; the method was immunoSEQ multiplex PCR. The specimen's table records some 180,000 clones. V lost 4 bases and J 0 bases, leaving 12 bases between the germline ends. The CDR3 totals 15 residues. Per germline, CDR1 MDHEN and CDR2 SYDVKM. The chain carries TRBV28 and TRBJ1-2; weak D call: TRBD1 (5 bases). The sample consisted of PBMCs. The receptor was derived from a man aged 30 to 39 in good health and CMV-seronegative. CDR3 protein: CASSSLPRANYGYTF. CDR3 nucleotide sequence: TGTGCCAGCAGTTCCCTACCCAGGGCTAACTATGGCTACACCTTC.